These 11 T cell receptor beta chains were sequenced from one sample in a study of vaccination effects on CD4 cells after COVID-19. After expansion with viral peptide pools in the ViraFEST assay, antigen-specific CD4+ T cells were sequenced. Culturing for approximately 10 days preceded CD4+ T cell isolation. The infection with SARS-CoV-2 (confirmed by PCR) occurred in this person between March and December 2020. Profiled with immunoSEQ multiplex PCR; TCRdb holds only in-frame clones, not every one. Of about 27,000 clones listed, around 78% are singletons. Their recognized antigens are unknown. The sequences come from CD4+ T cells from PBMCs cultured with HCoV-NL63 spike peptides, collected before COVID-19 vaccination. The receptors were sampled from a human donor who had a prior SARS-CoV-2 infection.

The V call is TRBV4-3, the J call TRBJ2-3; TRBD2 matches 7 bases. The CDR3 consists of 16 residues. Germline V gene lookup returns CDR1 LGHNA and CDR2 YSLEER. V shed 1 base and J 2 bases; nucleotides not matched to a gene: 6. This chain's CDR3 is CASSQGTSAFTDTQYF. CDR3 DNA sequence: TGCGCCAGCAGCCAAGGCACTAGCGCCTTCACAGATACGCAGTATTTT.

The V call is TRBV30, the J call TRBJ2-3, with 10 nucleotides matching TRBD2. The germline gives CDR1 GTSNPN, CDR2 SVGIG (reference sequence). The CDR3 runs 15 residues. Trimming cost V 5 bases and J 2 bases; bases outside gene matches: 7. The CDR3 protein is CAWGKRGGYTDTQYF. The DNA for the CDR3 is TGTGCCTGGGGGAAGCGGGGGGGATACACAGATACGCAGTATTTT.

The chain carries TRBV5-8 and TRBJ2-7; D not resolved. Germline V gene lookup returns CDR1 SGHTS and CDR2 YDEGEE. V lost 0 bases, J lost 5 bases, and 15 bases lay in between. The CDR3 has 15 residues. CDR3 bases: TGTGCCAGCAGCTTGGTTTCAGCCGGGTCGAACGAGCAGTACTTC. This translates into CASSLVSAGSNEQYF.

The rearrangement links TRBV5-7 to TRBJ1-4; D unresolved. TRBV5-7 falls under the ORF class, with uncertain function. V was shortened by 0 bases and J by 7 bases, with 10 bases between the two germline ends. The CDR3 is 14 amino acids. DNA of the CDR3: TGTGCCAGCAGCTTGGTATGGGAGTTTGAAAAACTGTTTTTT. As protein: CASSLVWEFEKLFF.

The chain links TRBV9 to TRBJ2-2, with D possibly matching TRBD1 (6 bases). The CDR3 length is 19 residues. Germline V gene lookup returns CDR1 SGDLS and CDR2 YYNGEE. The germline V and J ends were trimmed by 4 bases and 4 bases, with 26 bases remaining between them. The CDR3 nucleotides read TGTGCCAGCAGCCCCACGATACAGGGTATGGGTCGAGGCACCGGGGAGCTGTTTTTT. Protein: CASSPTIQGMGRGTGELFF.

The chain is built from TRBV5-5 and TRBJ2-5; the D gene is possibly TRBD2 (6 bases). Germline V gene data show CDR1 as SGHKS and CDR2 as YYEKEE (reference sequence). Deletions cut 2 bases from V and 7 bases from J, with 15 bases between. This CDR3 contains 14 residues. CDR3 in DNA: TGTGCCAGCAGCTTAGGTGGGGCCGGGGGGACCCAGTACTTC. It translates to CASSLGGAGGTQYF.

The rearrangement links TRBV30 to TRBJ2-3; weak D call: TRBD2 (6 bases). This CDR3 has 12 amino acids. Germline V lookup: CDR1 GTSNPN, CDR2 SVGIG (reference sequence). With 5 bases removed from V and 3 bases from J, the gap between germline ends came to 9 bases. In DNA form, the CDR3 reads TGTGCCTGGGAGGAGGGGACAGATACGCAGTATTTT. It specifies CAWEEGTDTQYF. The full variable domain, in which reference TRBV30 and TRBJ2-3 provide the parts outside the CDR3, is SQTIHQWPATLVQPVGSPLSLECTVEGTSNPNLYWYRQAAGRGLQLLFYSVGIGQISSEVPQNLSASRPQDRQFILSSKKLLLSDSGFYLCAWEEGTDTQYFGPGTRLTVL.

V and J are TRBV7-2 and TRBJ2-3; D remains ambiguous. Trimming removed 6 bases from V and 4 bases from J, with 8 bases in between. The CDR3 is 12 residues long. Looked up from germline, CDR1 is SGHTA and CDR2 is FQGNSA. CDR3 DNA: TGTGCCAGCAGTTCCCTAGCAGATACGCAGTATTTT. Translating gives CASSSLADTQYF. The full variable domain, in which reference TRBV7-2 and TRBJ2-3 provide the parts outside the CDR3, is GAGVSQSPSNKVTEKGKDVELRCDPISGHTALYWYRQSLGQGLEFLIYFQGNSAPDKSGLPSDRFSAERTGGSVSTLTIQRTQQEDSAVYLCASSSLADTQYFGPGTRLTVL.

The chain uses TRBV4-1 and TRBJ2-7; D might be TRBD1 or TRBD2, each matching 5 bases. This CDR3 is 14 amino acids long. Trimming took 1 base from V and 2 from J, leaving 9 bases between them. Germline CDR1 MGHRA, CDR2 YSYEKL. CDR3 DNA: TGCGCCAGCAGCCAAGTGGGGGAAGCCTACGAGCAGTACTTC. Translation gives CASSQVGEAYEQYF.

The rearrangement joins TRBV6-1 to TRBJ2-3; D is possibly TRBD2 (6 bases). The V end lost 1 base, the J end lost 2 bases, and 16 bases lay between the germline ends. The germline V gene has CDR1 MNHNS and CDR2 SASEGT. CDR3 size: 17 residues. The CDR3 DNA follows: TGTGCCAGCAGTGAAGGGCTCGGCGGGACCCACACAGATACGCAGTATTTT. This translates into CASSEGLGGTHTDTQYF.

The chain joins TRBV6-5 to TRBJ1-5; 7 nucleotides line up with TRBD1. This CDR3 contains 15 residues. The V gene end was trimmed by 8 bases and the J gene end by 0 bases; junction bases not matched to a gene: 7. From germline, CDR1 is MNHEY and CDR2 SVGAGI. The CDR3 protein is CASGPTGISNQPQHF. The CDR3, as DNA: TGTGCCAGCGGACCGACAGGGATTAGCAATCAGCCCCAGCATTTT.